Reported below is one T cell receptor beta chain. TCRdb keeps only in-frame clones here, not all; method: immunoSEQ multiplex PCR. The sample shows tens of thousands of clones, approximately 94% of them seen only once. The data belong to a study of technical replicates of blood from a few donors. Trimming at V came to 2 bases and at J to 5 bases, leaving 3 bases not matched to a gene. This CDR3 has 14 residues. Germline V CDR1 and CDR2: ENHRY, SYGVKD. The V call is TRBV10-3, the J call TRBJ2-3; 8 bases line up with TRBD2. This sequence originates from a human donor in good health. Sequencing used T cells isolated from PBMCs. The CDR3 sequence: CAISERLAGDTQYF. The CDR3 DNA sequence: TGTGCCATCAGTGAGCGGCTAGCGGGAGATACGCAGTATTTT.